This T cell receptor (beta chain) was captured by sequencing in a study of blood T cells in healthy people across ages. Study-level results: Older age coincided with a roughly linear decline in TCR beta diversity per million T cells. Expanded clonotype shifts may have been confounded, as the donors had an unknown CMV status.

This clonotype was recorded a few times. Its antigen is as yet unknown. Next came a second PCR, run for roughly 6 to 11 cycles, which used a sample-barcoded 5' primer along with a J-beta primer mix. Per-sample output comprised a minimum of 2.5 million paired-end reads containing CDR3. TCRdb reprocessed the 5' RACE reads with MiXCR, giving one entry per CDR3 protein. The sample shows roughly 1,000,000 distinct CDR3 sequences, approximately 25% of them seen only once. The CDR3 spans 19 residues. V shed 0 bases, J shed 0 bases, and the junction held 6 bases outside the gene matches. CDR1 LGHDT and CDR2 YNNKEL come from the germline V gene (reference sequence). Healthy Caucasian individuals from Russia aged about 6 to 90 served as donors. The data also belong to a second study, concerning T cells of mothers and their children.

The V call is TRBV3-1, the J call TRBJ2-3; 13 nucleotides align to TRBD2. Sequencing was carried out using blood. This TCR came from a girl aged 2 to 9 in good health. The chain's CDR3 is CASSQERTSGSLSTDTQYF. The CDR3 coding sequence is TGTGCCAGCAGCCAAGAAAGGACTAGCGGGAGCCTCAGCACAGATACGCAGTATTTT.